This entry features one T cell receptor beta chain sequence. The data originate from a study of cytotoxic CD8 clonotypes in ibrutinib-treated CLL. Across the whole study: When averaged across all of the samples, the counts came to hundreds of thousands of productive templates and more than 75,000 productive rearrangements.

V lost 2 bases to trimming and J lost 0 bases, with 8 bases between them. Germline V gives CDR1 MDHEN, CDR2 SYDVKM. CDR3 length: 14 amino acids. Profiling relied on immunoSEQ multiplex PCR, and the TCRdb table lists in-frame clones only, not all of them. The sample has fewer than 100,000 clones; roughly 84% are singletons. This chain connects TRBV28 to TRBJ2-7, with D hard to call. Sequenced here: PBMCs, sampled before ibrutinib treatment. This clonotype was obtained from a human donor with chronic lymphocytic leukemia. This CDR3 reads CASSLPHPSYEQYF. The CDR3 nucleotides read TGTGCCAGCAGTTTACCCCATCCCTCCTACGAGCAGTACTTC. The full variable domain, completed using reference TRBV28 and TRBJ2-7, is DVKVTQSSRYLVKRTGEKVFLECVQDMDHENMFWYRQDPGLGLRLIYFSYDVKMKEKGDIPEGYSVSREKKERFSLILESASTNQTSMYLCASSLPHPSYEQYFGPGTRLTVT.